This T cell receptor (beta chain) was recovered during a study of OX40 agonist ivuxolimab in advanced cancers. TCRdb keeps only in-frame clones here, not all; method: immunoSEQ multiplex PCR. The sample lists more than 55,000 clones; approximately 84% were seen once. Patients with a history of autoimmune disease or on systemic immunosuppression were excluded. The CDR3 contains 15 residues. CDR1 SGHTA and CDR2 FQGTGA come from the germline V gene. V lost 6 bases, J lost 4 bases, and 13 bases lay in between. The chain carries TRBV7-3 and TRBJ2-6; D is possibly TRBD1 (6 bases). This TCR was recovered from an adult with an advanced solid tumor such as melanoma, head and neck, liver or kidney cancer. The sample here was CD4+ or CD8+ T cells sorted from blood, taken in a trial of the OX40 agonist ivuxolimab. CDR3 nucleotide sequence: TGTGCCAGCAGTCTTACAGGGACCGGGGCCAACGTCCTGACTTTC. Encoded protein: CASSLTGTGANVLTF.